These T cell receptor delta chains were read from a single sample in a study of gamma-delta T cells after stem cell transplantation. TCRdb re-processed the RT-PCR reads using CATT. The sample lists over a thousand delta-chain clones, about 5% occurring once. The sequenced sample consisted of gamma-delta T cells. The origin of the receptors is a human donor. It is not recorded whose cells these are; they may come from a transplant donor. CDR3s include the opening cysteine and the closing phenylalanine or tryptophan. A D gene is named only where the DNA matches it firmly. Only part of the rows carry a size: once, few, many, or a class if the clone is expanded.

d_gene	v_gene	len	abundance	j_gene	CDR3aa	CDR3nt
TRDD3	TRDV2	18	large	TRDJ1	CACDTVLGDKRYTDKLIF	TGTGCCTGTGACACCGTGTTGGGGGACAAGAGATACACCGATAAACTCATCTTT
-	TRDV2	15	large	TRDJ1	CACDLVGSFTDKLIF	TGTGCCTGTGACCTCGTGGGGTCCTTCACCGATAAACTCATCTTT
TRDD3	TRDV2	19	few	TRDJ1	CACDTLGALGDSYTDKLIF	TGTGCCTGTGACACCCTCGGGGCACTGGGGGACTCGTACACCGATAAACTCATCTTT
-	TRDV2	19	-	TRDJ1	CACDTLYARVATGPDKLIF	TGTGCCTGTGACACGCTCTACGCTCGGGTGGCCACAGGTCCCGATAAACTCATCTTT
TRDD3	TRDV2	21	-	TRDJ3	CACDTVAGGYSSSWDTRQMFF	TGTGCCTGTGACACCGTGGCTGGGGGGTATTCGAGCTCCTGGGACACCCGACAGATGTTTTTC
-	TRDV2	18	large	TRDJ3	CACDTGGIHSWDTRQMFF	TGTGCCTGTGACACCGGAGGGATCCACTCCTGGGACACCCGACAGATGTTTTTC
-	TRDV2	15	-	TRDJ1	CACDALGKYTDKLTF	TGTGCCTGTGACGCGCTGGGCAAGTACACCGATAAACTCACCTTT
-	TRDV2	14	few	TRDJ1	CARDTVMAADKLIF	TGTGCCCGTGACACCGTTATGGCGGCCGATAAACTCATCTTT
TRDD3	TRDV2	18	few	TRDJ1	CACDTVRGLGIHGDKLIF	TGTGCCTGTGACACCGTACGGGGACTGGGGATACATGGCGATAAACTCATCTTT
TRDD3	TRDV2	20	large	TRDJ3	CACDTVLGDTISWDTRQMFF	TGTGCCTGTGACACCGTCCTGGGGGATACGATCTCCTGGGACACCCGACAGATGTTTTTC
TRDD3	TRDV1	17	medium-sized	TRDJ1	CALGELVMLGIPDKLIF	TGTGCTCTTGGGGAACTAGTCATGCTGGGGATACCCGATAAACTCATCTTT
TRDD3	TRDV2	19	large	TRDJ3	CACDKLGDTGSWDTRQMFF	TGTGCCTGTGACAAACTGGGGGATACGGGATCCTGGGACACCCGACAGATGTTTTTC
TRDD3	TRDV2	21	large	TRDJ1	CACDTLQVLMAGGRYTDKLIF	TGTGCCTGTGACACTCTTCAAGTCCTAATGGCTGGGGGCCGTTACACCGATAAACTCATCTTT
TRDD3	TRDV2	15	few	TRDJ1	CACHLLGGHTDKLIF	TGTGCCTGCCATTTACTGGGGGGACACACCGATAAACTCATCTTT
TRDD3	TRDV2	19	few	TRDJ3	CACDRVGDTFSRDTRQMFF	TGTGCCTGTGACAGGGTGGGGGATACCTTTTCCCGGGACACCCGACAGATGTTTTTC
TRDD3	TRDV2	17	few	TRDJ1	CACDTLLGDTYTDKLIF	TGTGCCTGTGACACGTTGTTGGGGGATACGTACACCGATAAACTCATCTTT
TRDD3	TRDV1	17	few	TRDJ1	CALGDTLGIPFADKLIF	TGTGCTCTTGGGGACACCCTGGGGATACCATTTGCCGATAAACTCATCTTT
TRDD3	TRDV2	16	large	TRDJ1	CACDTVGIQGTDKLIF	TGTGCCTGTGACACCGTGGGGATACAAGGGACCGATAAACTCATCTTT
TRDD3	TRDV2	17	few	TRDJ1	CACDTVSPGGPTDKLIF	TGTGCCTGTGACACCGTAAGTCCTGGGGGGCCAACCGATAAACTCATCTTT
TRDD3	TRDV2	19	large	TRDJ3	CACDTVLGDPSWDTRQMFF	TGTGCCTGTGACACCGTACTGGGGGACCCCTCTTGGGACACCCGACAGATGTTTTTC
TRDD3	TRDV2	16	large	TRDJ1	CACDLLGDAYTDKLIF	TGTGCCTGTGACCTACTGGGGGATGCCTACACCGATAAACTCATCTTT
TRDD3	TRDV2	19	-	TRDJ1	CACDTVRGILSTWADKLIF	TGTGCCTGTGACACCGTAAGGGGGATACTTTCAACTTGGGCCGATAAACTCATCTTT
TRDD2	TRDV3	17	few	TRDJ1	CAFQAFLRWGWSDKLIF	TGTGCCTTTCAAGCCTTCCTACGATGGGGTTGGTCCGATAAACTCATCTTT
-	TRDV2	13	-	TRDJ1	CARDTLSGDELIF	TGTGCCCGTGACACCCTTTCCGGCGATGAACTCATCTTT